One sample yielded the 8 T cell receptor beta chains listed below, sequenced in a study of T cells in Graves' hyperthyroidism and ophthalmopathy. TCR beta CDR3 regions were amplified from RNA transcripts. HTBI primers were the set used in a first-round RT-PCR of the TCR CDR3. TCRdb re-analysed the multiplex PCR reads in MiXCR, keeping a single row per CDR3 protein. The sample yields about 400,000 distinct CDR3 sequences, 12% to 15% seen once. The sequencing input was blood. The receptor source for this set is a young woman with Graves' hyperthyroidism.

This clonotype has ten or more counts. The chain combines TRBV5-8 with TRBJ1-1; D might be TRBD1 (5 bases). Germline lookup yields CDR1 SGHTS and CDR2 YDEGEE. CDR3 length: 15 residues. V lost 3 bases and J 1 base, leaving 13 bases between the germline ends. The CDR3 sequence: CASSWAPQGNTEAFF. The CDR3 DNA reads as TGTGCCAGCAGCTGGGCACCCCAGGGGAACACTGAAGCTTTCTTT.

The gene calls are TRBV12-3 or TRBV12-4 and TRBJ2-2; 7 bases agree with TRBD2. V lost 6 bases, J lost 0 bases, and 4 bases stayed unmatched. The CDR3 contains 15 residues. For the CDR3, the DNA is TGTGCCAGCAGGCGCGGGAGAACGAACACCGGGGAGCTGTTTTTT. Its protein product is CASRRGRTNTGELFF.

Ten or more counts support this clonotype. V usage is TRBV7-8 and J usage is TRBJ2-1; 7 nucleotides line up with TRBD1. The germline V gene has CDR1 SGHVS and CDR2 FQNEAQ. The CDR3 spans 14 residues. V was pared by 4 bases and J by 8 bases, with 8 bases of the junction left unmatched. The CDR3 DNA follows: TGTGCCAGCAGCTCGCCGGACAGGTTCCATGAGCAGTTCTTC. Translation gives CASSSPDRFHEQFF.

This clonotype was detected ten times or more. This chain's CDR3 is CASSPQGLAVQETQYF. CDR3 bases: TGTGCCAGCAGCCCCCAGGGGCTAGCAGTACAAGAGACCCAGTACTTC. The J gene is TRBJ2-5, the V gene TRBV9; D is possibly TRBD1 (6 bases). The CDR3 totals 16 residues. Germline V CDR1 and CDR2: SGDLS, YYNGEE. V gave up 4 bases and J gave up 2 bases, with 18 bases separating them.

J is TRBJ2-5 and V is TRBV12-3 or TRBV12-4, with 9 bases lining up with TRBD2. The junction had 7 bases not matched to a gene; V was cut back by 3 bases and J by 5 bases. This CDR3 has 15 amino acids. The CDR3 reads CASSFFAGGRETQYF. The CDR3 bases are TGTGCCAGCAGTTTCTTTGCGGGAGGGCGGGAGACCCAGTACTTC.

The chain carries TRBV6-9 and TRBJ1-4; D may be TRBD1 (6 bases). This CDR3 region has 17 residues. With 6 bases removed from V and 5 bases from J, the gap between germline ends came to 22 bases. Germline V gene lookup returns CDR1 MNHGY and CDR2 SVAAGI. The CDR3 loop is CASSYTTPHGTNEKLFF. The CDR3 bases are TGTGCCAGCAGCTACACAACCCCTCACGGGACAAATGAAAAACTGTTTTTT.

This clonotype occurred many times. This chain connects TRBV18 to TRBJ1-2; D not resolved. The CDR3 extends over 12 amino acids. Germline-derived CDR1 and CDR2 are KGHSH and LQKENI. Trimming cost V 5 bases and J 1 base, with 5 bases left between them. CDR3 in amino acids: CASSSNNYGYTF. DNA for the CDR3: TGTGCCAGCTCATCCAATAACTATGGCTACACCTTC.

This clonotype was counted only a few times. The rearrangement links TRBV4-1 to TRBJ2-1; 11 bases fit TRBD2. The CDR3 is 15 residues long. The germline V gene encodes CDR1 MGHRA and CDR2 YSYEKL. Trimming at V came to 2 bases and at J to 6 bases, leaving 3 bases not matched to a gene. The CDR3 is CASSQLSGRANEQFF. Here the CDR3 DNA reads TGCGCCAGCAGCCAACTTAGCGGGAGGGCCAATGAGCAGTTCTTC.